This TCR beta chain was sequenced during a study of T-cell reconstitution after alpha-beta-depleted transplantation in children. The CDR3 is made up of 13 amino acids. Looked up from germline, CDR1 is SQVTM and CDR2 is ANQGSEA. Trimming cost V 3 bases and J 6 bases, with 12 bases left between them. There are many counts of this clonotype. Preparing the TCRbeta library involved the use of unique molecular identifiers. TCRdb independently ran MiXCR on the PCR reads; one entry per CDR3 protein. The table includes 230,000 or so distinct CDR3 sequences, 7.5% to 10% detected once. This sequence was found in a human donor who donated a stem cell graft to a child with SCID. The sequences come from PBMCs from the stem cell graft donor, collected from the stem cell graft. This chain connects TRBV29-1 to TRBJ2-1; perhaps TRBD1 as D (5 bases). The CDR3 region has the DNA TGCAGCGTTGACGTCAGGGCAAGCAATGAGCAGTTCTTC. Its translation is CSVDVRASNEQFF.